The T cell receptor beta chain described here comes from a study of blood T cell repertoires in COVID-19. Across the whole study: COVID-19 samples, acute and convalescent, were from the United States, Italy and Spain. T cells, B-cell-depleted T cells, or PBMCs supplied cDNA or gDNA.

As originally analysed: Cell counts per sample came from amplifying reference gene primers. This table comes from immunoSEQ multiplex PCR, and its TCRdb copy is limited to in-frame clones, with some not included. That table supplies the V and J calls and clone size; D and trimming were determined from the DNA. The repertoire holds approximately 65,000 clones, with over 75% as singletons. The clonotype originates from a woman younger than 35 with acute or convalescent COVID-19. Sequencing input: peripheral blood.

The CDR3 DNA reads TGTGCCAGCAGCCAATCCCTAGCGGGGGGCCCTAGCACAGATACGCAGTATTTT. Translation gives CASSQSLAGGPSTDTQYF. The chain joins TRBV14 to TRBJ2-3; TRBD2 matches at 11 bases. Germline assignment: CDR1 SGHDN and CDR2 FVKESK. The length of the CDR3 is 18 residues. With V trimmed by 2 bases and J by 0 bases, 7 bases remained unmatched.